The clone carrying this T cell receptor beta chain was picked up a small number of times. What it binds is unknown. These data are taken from a study of cytomegalovirus exposure and HLA in healthy donors. Study results and limitations: Most TCRs appeared rarely, but some public TCRs recurred in many donors. Prior analysis indicated that the majority of TCR beta V segments exhibited productivity approximately 87% or approximately 30% of the time. Some TCR beta chains (roughly 150 of them) were listed as cytomegalovirus-associated. When analyzed later, a missense DCLRE1C variant was found to be linked to TCR beta V- and J-gene trimming.

PCR amplification relied on 60 Vbeta primers (plus 13 Jbeta primers). Sequencing used immunoSEQ multiplex PCR; TCRdb keeps in-frame clones, though not all of them. The repertoire holds around 110,000 clones, with about 10% as singletons. Sequencing was done on a sample of PBMCs. This receptor was obtained from a man aged 30 to 39 in good health and CMV-seronegative.

CDR3 sequence reads: CASRAVTYEQYF. The CDR3 coding sequence is TGCGCCAGCAGGGCGGTTACCTACGAGCAGTACTTC. The chain employs TRBV10-2 and TRBJ2-7, with unresolved D. This CDR3 comprises 12 residues. V lost 6 bases to trimming and J lost 2 bases, with 8 bases between them. Germline V gene lookup returns CDR1 WSHSY and CDR2 SAAADI.